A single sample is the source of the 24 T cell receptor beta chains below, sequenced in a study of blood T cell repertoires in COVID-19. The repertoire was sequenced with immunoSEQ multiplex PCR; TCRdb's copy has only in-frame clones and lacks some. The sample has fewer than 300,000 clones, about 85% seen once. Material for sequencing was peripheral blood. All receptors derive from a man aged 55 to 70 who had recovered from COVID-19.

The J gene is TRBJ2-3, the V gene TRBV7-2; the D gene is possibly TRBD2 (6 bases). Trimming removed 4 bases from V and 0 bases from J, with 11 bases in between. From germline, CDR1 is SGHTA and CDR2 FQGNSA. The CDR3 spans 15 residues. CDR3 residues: CASSSDYLSTDTQYF. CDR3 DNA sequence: TGTGCCAGCAGCTCGGACTATCTTAGCACAGATACGCAGTATTTT.

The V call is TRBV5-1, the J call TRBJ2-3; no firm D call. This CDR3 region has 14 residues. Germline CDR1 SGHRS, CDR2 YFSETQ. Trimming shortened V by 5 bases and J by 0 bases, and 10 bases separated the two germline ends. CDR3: CASSSYYSTDTQYF. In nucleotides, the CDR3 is TGCGCCAGCAGTTCCTACTATAGCACAGATACGCAGTATTTT. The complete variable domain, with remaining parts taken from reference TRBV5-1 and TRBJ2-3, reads KAGVTQTPRYLIKTRGQQVTLSCSPISGHRSVSWYQQTPGQGLQFLFEYFSETQRNKGNFPGRFSGRQFSNSRSEMNVSTLELGDSALYLCASSSYYSTDTQYFGPGTRLTVL.

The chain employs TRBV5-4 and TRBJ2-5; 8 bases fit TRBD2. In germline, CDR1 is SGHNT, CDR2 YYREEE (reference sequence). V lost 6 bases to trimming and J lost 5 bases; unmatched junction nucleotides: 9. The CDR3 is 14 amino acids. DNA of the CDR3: TGTGCCAGCAACAACCCGGGGGGGCGGGAGACCCAGTACTTC. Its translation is CASNNPGGRETQYF.

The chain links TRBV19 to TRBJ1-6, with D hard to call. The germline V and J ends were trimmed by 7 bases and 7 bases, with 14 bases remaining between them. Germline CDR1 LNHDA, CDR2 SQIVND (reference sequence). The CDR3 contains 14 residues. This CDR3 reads CASTHQAPNSPLHF. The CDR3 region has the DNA TGTGCCAGTACCCACCAGGCCCCCAATTCACCCCTCCACTTT. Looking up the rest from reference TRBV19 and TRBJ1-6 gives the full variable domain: DGGITQSPKYLFRKEGQNVTLSCEQNLNHDAMYWYRQDPGQGLRLIYYSQIVNDFQKGDIAEGYSVSREKKESFPLTVTSAQKNPTAFYLCASTHQAPNSPLHFGNGTRLTVT.

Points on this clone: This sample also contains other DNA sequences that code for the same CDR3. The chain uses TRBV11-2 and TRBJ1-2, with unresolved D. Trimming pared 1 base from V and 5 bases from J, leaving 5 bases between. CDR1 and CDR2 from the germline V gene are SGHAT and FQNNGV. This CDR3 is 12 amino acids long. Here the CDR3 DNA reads TGTGCCAGCAGCTTAGGGGCTTATGGCTACACCTTC. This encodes CASSLGAYGYTF.

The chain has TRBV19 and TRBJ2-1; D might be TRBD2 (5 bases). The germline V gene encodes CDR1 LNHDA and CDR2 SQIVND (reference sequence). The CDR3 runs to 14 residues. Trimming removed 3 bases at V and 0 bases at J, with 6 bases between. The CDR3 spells CASSIGGSYNEQFF. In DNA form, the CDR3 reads TGTGCCAGTAGTATTGGAGGCTCCTACAATGAGCAGTTCTTC.

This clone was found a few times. The CDR3 DNA reads as TGTGCCAGCAGCCCGGCGGCGGGCACAGATACGCAGTATTTT. Encoded protein: CASSPAAGTDTQYF. This rearrangement joins TRBV11-3 to TRBJ2-3; no clear D gene. This CDR3 is built from 14 residues. V was shortened by 5 bases and J by 1 base, with 10 bases between the two germline ends. Germline CDR1 reads SGHNT; CDR2 reads YENEEA.

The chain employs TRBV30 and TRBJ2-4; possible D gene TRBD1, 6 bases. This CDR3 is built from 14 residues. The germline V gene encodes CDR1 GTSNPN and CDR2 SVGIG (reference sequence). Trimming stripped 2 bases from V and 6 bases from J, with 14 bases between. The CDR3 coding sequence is TGTGCCTGGAGTTCACAGGGTACGGGAAACATTCAGTACTTC. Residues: CAWSSQGTGNIQYF.

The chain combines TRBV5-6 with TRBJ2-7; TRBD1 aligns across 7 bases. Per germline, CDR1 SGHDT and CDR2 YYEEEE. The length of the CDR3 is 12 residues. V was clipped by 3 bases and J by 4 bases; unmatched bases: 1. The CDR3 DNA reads TGTGCCAGCAGCTCGGGACAGTACGAGCAGTACTTC. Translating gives CASSSGQYEQYF.

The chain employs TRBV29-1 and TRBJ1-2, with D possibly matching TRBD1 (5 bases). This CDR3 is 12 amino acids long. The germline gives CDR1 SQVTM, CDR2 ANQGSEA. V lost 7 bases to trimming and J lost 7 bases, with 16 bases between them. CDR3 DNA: TGCAGCGGCGAGGGACCGGGAGTTGGCTACACCTTC. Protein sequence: CSGEGPGVGYTF. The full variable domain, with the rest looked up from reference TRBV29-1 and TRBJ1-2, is SAVISQKPSRDICQRGTSLTIQCQVDSQVTMMFWYRQQPGQSLTLIATANQGSEATYESGFVIDKFPISRPNLTFSTLTVSNMSPEDSSIYLCSGEGPGVGYTFGSGTRLTVV.

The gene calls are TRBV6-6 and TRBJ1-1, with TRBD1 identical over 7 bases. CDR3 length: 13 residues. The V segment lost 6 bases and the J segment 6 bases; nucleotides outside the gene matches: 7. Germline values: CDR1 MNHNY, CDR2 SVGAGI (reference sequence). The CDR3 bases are TGTGCCAGCAGCCTTGACAGGGCGGCTGAAGCTTTCTTT. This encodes CASSLDRAAEAFF.

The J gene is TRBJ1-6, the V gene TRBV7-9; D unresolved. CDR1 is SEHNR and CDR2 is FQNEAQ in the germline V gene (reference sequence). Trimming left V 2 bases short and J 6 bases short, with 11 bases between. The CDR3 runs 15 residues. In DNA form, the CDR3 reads TGTGCCAGCAGCTTATTAGGCCTAGGTAATTCACCCCTCCACTTT. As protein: CASSLLGLGNSPLHF.

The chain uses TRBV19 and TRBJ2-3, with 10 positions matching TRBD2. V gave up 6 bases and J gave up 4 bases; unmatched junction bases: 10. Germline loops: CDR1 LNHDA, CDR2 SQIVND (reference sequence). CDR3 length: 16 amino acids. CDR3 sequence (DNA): TGTGCCAGTAGCATACTAGCGGGGAGGAGGGCAGATACGCAGTATTTT. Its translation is CASSILAGRRADTQYF.

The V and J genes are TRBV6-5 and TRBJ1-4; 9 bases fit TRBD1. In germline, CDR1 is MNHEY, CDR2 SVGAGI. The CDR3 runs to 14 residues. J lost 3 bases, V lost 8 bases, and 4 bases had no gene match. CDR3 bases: TGTGCCAGCCACCGACAGGGGGCTAATGAAAAACTGTTTTTT. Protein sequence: CASHRQGANEKLFF.

The CDR3 spells CALDWGQLNEKLFF. CDR3 coding DNA: TGTGCTTTGGATTGGGGACAGCTGAATGAAAAACTGTTTTTT. This chain uses TRBV30 with TRBJ1-4, with TRBD1 identical over 7 bases. The CDR3 is 14 residues long. Germline CDR1 GTSNPN, CDR2 SVGIG (reference sequence). The full variable domain, its missing parts supplied by reference TRBV30 and TRBJ1-4, is SQTIHQWPATLVQPVGSPLSLECTVEGTSNPNLYWYRQAAGRGLQLLFYSVGIGQISSEVPQNLSASRPQDRQFILSSKKLLLSDSGFYLCALDWGQLNEKLFFGSGTQLSVL.

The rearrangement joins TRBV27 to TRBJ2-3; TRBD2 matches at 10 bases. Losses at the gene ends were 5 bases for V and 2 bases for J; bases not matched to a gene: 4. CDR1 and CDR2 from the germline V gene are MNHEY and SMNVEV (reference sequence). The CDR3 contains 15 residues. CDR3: CASSPAGGYTDTQYF. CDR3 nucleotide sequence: TGTGCCAGCAGTCCAGCGGGGGGGTACACAGATACGCAGTATTTT.

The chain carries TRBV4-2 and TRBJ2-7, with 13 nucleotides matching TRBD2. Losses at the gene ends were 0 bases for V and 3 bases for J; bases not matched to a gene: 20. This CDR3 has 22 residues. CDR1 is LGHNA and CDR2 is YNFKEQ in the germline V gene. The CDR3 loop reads CASSQEHPATSGGIPTFYEQYF. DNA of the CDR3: TGTGCCAGCAGCCAAGAGCACCCGGCGACTAGCGGGGGGATCCCGACCTTCTACGAGCAGTACTTC.

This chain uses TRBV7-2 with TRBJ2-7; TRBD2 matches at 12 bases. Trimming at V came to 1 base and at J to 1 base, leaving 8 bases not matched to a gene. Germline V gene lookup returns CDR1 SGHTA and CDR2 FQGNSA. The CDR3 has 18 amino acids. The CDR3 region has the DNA TGTGCCAGCAGCTTAGAGCGACTAGCGGGGGTCCAATCCTACGAGCAGTACTTC. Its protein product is CASSLERLAGVQSYEQYF. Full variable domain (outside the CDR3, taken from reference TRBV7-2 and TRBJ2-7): GAGVSQSPSNKVTEKGKDVELRCDPISGHTALYWYRQSLGQGLEFLIYFQGNSAPDKSGLPSDRFSAERTGGSVSTLTIQRTQQEDSAVYLCASSLERLAGVQSYEQYFGPGTRLTVT.

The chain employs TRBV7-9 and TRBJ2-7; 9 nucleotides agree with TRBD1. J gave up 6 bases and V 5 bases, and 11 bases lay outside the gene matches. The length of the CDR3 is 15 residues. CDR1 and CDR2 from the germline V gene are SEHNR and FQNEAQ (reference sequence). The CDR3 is CASSLTRDRVGEQYF. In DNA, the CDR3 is TGTGCCAGCAGCCTAACCCGGGACAGGGTTGGCGAGCAGTACTTC.

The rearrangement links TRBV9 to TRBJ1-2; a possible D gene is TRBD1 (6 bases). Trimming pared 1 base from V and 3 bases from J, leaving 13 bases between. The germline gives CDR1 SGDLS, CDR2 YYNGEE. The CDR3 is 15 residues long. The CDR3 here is CASSVSPRGDYGYTF. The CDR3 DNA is TGTGCCAGCAGCGTAAGTCCCAGGGGCGACTATGGCTACACCTTC.

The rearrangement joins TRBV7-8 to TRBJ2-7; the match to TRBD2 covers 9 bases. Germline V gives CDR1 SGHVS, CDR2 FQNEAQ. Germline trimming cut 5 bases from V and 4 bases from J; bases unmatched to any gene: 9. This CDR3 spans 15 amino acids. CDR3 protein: CASSRYSGGLYEQYF. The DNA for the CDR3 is TGTGCCAGCAGCCGCTATAGCGGGGGTTTGTACGAGCAGTACTTC.

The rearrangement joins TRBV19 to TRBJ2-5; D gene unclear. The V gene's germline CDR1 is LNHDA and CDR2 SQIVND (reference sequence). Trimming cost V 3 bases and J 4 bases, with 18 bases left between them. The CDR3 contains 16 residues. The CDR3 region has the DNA TGTGCCAGTAGTATTCTTCGTGGTCCAGGCCGAGAGACCCAGTACTTC. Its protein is CASSILRGPGRETQYF. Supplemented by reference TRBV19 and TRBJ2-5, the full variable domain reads DGGITQSPKYLFRKEGQNVTLSCEQNLNHDAMYWYRQDPGQGLRLIYYSQIVNDFQKGDIAEGYSVSREKKESFPLTVTSAQKNPTAFYLCASSILRGPGRETQYFGPGTRLLVL.

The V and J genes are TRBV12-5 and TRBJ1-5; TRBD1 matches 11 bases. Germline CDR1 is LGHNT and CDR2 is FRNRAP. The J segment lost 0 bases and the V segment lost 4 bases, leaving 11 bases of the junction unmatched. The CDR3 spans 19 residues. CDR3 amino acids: CASGSTLKDRGHSNQPQHF. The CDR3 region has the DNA TGTGCTAGTGGTTCAACTCTGAAGGACAGGGGGCATAGCAATCAGCCCCAGCATTTT.

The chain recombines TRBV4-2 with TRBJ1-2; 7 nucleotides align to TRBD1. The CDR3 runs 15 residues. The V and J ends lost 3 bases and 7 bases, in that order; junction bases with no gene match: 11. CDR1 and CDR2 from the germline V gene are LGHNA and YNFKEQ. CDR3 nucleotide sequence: TGTGCCAGCAGCCAGGAGACAGGGAGTAATACTGGCTACACCTTC. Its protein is CASSQETGSNTGYTF.